The 7 T cell receptor beta chains below all came from one sample that was sequenced in a study of cytomegalovirus exposure and HLA in healthy donors. The PCR ran on 60 Vbeta and 13 Jbeta primers. The repertoire was sequenced with immunoSEQ multiplex PCR; TCRdb's copy has only in-frame clones and lacks some. This table has under 200,000 clones, roughly four fifths appearing once. Sequencing was performed on PBMCs. All receptors come from a man in his forties in good health and CMV-seronegative.

This chain joins TRBV7-2 and TRBJ1-5, with D unclear. The CDR3 extends over 14 amino acids. Germline loops: CDR1 SGHTA, CDR2 FQGNSA. Trimming removed 3 bases from V and 3 bases from J, with 9 bases in between. In DNA, the CDR3 is TGTGCCAGCAGCTTGCGGGAGGTCAATCAGCCCCAGCATTTT. Translation gives CASSLREVNQPQHF.

The chain links TRBV5-1 to TRBJ1-4; D is unclear. The CDR3 totals 14 residues. Germline lookup yields CDR1 SGHRS and CDR2 YFSETQ. V gave up 2 bases and J gave up 0 bases, with 5 bases separating them. CDR3 nucleotides: TGCGCCAGCAGCTTTCAGACAACTAATGAAAAACTGTTTTTT. Translating gives CASSFQTTNEKLFF.

This clone has a handful of counts. V is TRBV5-6 and J is TRBJ2-3; D ambiguous. The germline V gene has CDR1 SGHDT and CDR2 YYEEEE. V gave up 4 bases and J gave up 3 bases, with 18 bases separating them. This CDR3 region has 16 residues. In DNA, the CDR3 is TGTGCCAGCAGCCCCCTCCGACTTGGTTCAACAGATACGCAGTATTTT. Translating gives CASSPLRLGSTDTQYF.

This clone was seen only a few times. V is TRBV11-1 and J is TRBJ2-2; D may be TRBD2 (5 bases). The CDR3 has 15 amino acids. Trimming removed 3 bases at V and 5 bases at J, with 13 bases between. Germline V lookup: CDR1 SGHAT, CDR2 FQDESV (reference sequence). The CDR3 bases are TGTGCCAGCAGCTTTGCAGGACGGACTACCGGGGAGCTGTTTTTT. Protein: CASSFAGRTTGELFF. The complete variable domain, with remaining parts taken from reference TRBV11-1 and TRBJ2-2, reads EAEVAQSPRYKITEKSQAVAFWCDPISGHATLYWYRQILGQGPELLVQFQDESVVDDSQLPKDRFSAERLKGVDSTLKIQPAELGDSAMYLCASSFAGRTTGELFFGEGSRLTVL.

The chain combines TRBV4-1 with TRBJ2-2; 7 bases match TRBD2. Germline V gene data show CDR1 as MGHRA and CDR2 as YSYEKL. The CDR3 runs 17 residues. Trimming at V came to 3 bases and at J to 3 bases, leaving 10 bases not matched to a gene. Here the CDR3 reads CASSHKMGGRDTGELFF. The CDR3 nucleotides are TGCGCCAGCAGCCATAAGATGGGGGGGAGGGACACCGGGGAGCTGTTTTTT.

The chain combines TRBV4-1 with TRBJ1-5, with a tentative D call TRBD1 (5 bases). CDR1 MGHRA and CDR2 YSYEKL come from the germline V gene. V was clipped by 0 bases and J by 6 bases, with 18 bases between them. The CDR3 loop spans 17 amino acids. DNA for the CDR3: TGCGCCAGCAGCCAAGAATCGTTCCCCCAGGGCACTCAGCCCCAGCATTTT. Translation: CASSQESFPQGTQPQHF.

This clone appeared once. The chain carries TRBV30 and TRBJ2-7; TRBD1 might be the D (6 bases). CDR1 and CDR2 (germline): GTSNPN, SVGIG (reference sequence). The germline V and J ends were trimmed by 6 bases and 2 bases, with 11 bases remaining between them. The CDR3 is made up of 12 amino acids. The CDR3 is CACLTGPYEQYF. CDR3 DNA sequence: TGTGCCTGCCTGACAGGACCCTACGAGCAGTACTTC.